The clone carrying this T cell receptor beta chain was recorded many times. What it binds is unknown. This specimen comes from a study of response to subunit inactivated influenza vaccine. Study-wide results and limits: Authors suggested that a seasonal influenza vaccination recruits few new T cells each time.

Each CDR3 protein gets one entry after TCRdb re-called the RT-PCR reads with MiXCR. The sample contains 650,000 to 800,000 distinct CDR3 sequences, roughly 13% of which appear only once. The input for sequencing was PBMCs from blood, taken 14 days before vaccination. This clonotype was obtained from a man in his fifties who received an inactivated influenza vaccine.

Written as DNA, the CDR3 is TGTGCCAGCAGTTTCTTGCGCAGGACCTCCTACGAGCAGTACTTC. Its protein is CASSFLRRTSYEQYF. The chain links TRBV28 to TRBJ2-7, with D unclear. The CDR3 is made up of 15 amino acids. The V end was cut by 3 bases, the J end by 0 bases, with 12 bases between. CDR1 and CDR2 from the germline V gene are MDHEN and SYDVKM.